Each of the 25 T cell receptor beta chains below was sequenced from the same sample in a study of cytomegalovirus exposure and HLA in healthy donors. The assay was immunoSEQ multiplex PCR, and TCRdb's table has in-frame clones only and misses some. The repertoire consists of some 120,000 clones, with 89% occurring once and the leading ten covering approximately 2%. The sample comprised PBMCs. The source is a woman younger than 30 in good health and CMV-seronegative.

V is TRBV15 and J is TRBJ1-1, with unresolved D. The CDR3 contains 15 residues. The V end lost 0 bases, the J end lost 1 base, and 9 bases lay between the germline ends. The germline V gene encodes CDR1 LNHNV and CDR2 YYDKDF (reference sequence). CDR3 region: CATSRDVGGNTEAFF. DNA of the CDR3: TGTGCCACCAGCAGAGATGTAGGAGGGAACACTGAAGCTTTCTTT.

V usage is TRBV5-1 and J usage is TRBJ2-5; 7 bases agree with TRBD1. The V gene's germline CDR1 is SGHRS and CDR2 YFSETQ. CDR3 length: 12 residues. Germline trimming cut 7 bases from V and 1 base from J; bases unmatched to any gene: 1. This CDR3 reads CASRDSQETQYF. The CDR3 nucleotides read TGCGCCAGCCGGGACAGCCAAGAGACCCAGTACTTC.

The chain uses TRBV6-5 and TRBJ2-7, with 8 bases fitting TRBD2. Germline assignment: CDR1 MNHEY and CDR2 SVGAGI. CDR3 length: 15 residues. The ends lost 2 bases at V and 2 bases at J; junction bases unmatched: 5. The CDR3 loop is CASSYGSGAAYEQYF. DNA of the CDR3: TGTGCCAGCAGTTACGGTAGCGGGGCCGCCTACGAGCAGTACTTC.

The CDR3 DNA reads TGTGCCAGCAGCCGGACTAGCGGGAGTACGGAGACGCAGTATTTT. Amino acids: CASSRTSGSTETQYF. This chain connects TRBV6-5 to TRBJ2-3; 13 nucleotides line up with TRBD2. CDR3 length equals 15 residues. The V and J ends lost 6 bases and 9 bases, in that order; junction bases with no gene match: 9. Germline loops: CDR1 MNHEY, CDR2 SVGAGI.

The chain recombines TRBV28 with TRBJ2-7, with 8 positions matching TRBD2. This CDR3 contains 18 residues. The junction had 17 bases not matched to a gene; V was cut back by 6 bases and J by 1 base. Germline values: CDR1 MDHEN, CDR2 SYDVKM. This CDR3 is CASSSPKLAGGISYEQYF. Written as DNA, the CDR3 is TGTGCCAGCAGCTCCCCCAAGCTAGCGGGCGGAATATCCTACGAGCAGTACTTC.

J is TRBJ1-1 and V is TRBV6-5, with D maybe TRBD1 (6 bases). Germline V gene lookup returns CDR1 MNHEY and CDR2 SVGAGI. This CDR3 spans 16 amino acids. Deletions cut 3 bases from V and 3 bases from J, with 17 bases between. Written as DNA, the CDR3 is TGTGCCAGCAGTTATAGGGGGGGGCCAGGGTACACTGAAGCTTTCTTT. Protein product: CASSYRGGPGYTEAFF.

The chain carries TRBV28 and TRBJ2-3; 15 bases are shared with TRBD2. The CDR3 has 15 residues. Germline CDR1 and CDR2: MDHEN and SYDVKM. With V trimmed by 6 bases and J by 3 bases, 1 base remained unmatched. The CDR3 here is CASSGLAGGTDTQYF. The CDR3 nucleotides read TGTGCCAGCAGCGGACTAGCGGGAGGGACAGATACGCAGTATTTT.

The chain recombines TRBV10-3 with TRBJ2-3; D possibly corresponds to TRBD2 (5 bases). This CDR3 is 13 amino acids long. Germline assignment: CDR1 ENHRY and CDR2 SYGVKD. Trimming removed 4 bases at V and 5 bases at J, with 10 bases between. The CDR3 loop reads CAISAVGGDTQYF. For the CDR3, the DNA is TGTGCCATCAGTGCGGTCGGAGGAGATACGCAGTATTTT.

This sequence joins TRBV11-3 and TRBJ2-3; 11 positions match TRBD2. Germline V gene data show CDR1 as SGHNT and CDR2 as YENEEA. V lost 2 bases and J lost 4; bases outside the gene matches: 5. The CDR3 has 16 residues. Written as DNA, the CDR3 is TGTGCCAGCAGCTTACTAGCGGGAGGCGGGGCAGATACGCAGTATTTT. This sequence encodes CASSLLAGGGADTQYF.

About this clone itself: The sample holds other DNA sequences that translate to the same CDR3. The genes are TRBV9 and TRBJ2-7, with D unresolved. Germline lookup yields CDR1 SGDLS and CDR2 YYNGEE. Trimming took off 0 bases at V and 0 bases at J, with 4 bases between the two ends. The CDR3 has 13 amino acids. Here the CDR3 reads CASSVASSYEQYF. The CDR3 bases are TGTGCCAGCAGCGTAGCCAGCTCCTACGAGCAGTACTTC.

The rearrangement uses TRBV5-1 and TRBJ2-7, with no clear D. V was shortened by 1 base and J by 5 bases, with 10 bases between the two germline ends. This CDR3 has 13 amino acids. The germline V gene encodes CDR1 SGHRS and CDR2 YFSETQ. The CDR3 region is CASSLPGSNEQYF. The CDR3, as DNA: TGCGCCAGCAGCTTGCCAGGATCTAACGAGCAGTACTTC.

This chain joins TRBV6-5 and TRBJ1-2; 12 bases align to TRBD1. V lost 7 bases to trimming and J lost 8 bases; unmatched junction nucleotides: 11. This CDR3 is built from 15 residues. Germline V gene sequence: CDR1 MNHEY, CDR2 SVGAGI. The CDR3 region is CASTQGGQGARGYTF. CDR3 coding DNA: TGTGCCAGCACCCAGGGGGGACAGGGGGCTAGAGGCTACACCTTC.

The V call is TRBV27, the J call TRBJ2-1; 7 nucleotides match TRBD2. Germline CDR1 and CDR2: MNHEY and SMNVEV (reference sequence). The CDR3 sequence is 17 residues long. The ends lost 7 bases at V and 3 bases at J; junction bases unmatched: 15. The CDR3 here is CASMTLWREGRYNEQFF. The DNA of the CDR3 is TGTGCCAGCATGACCCTCTGGAGGGAGGGGCGCTACAATGAGCAGTTCTTC.

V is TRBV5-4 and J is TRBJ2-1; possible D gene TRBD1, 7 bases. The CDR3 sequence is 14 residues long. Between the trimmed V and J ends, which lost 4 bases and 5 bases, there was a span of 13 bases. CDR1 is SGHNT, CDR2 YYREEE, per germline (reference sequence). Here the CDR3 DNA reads TGTGCCAGCAGCCCGGGAGACAGGGACAATGAGCAGTTCTTC. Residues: CASSPGDRDNEQFF.

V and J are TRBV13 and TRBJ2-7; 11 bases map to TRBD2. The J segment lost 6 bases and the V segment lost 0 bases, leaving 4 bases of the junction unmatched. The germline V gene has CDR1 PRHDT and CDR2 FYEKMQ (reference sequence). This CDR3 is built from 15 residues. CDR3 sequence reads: CASSLGTSGMSEQYF. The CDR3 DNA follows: TGTGCCAGCAGCTTAGGGACTAGCGGGATGAGCGAGCAGTACTTC.

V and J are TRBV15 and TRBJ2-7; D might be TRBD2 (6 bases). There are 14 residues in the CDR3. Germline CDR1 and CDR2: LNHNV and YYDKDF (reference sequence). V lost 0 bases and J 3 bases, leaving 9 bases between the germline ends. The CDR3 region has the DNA TGTGCCACCAGCAGAGAAAGGGGACTCTACGAGCAGTACTTC. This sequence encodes CATSRERGLYEQYF.

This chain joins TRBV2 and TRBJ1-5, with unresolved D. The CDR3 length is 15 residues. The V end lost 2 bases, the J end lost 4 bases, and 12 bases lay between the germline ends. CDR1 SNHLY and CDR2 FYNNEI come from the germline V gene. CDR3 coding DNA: TGTGCCAGCAGTGAATCGTGGGGAGGGAATCAGCCCCAGCATTTT. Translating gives CASSESWGGNQPQHF.

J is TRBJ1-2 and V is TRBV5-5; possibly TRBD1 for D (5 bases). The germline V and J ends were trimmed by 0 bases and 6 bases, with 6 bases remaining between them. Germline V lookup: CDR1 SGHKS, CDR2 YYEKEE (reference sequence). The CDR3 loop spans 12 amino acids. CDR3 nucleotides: TGTGCCAGCAGCTTGGCAGGGCATGGCTACACCTTC. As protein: CASSLAGHGYTF.

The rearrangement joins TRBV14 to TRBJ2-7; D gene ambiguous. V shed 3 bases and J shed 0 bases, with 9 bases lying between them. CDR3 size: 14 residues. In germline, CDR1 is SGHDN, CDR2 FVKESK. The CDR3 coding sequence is TGTGCCAGCAGCCAGTTTGAGATCTCCTACGAGCAGTACTTC. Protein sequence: CASSQFEISYEQYF.

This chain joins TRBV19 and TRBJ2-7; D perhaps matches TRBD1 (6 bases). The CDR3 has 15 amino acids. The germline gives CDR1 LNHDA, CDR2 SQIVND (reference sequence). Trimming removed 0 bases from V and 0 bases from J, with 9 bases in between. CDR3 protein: CASSIDRGPSYEQYF. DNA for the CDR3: TGTGCCAGTAGTATAGACAGGGGCCCCTCCTACGAGCAGTACTTC.

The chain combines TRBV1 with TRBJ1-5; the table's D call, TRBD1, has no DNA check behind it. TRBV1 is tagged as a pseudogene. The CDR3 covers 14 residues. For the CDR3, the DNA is TGCACCAGCAGCCTCAGAAGAAGCAATCAGCCCCAGCATTTT. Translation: CTSSLRRSNQPQHF.

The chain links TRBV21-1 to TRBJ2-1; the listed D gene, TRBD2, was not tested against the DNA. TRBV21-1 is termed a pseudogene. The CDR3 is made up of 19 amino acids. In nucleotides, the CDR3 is TGTGCCAGCAGCAAAGGAACGCTAGCGGGACGTCCTCCTAACAATGAGCAGTTCTTC. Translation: CASSKGTLAGRPPNNEQFF.

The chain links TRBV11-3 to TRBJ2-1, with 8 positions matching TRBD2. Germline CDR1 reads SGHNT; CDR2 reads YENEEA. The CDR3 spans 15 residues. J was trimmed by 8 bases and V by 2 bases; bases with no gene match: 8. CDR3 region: CASSLLGLAGYEQFF. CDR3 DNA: TGTGCCAGCAGCTTACTAGGTCTAGCGGGTTATGAGCAGTTCTTC. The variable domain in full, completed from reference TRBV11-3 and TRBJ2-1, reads EAGVVQSPRYKIIEKKQPVAFWCNPISGHNTLYWYLQNLGQGPELLIRYENEEAVDDSQLPKDRFSAERLKGVDSTLKIQPAELGDSAVYLCASSLLGLAGYEQFFGPGTRLTVL.

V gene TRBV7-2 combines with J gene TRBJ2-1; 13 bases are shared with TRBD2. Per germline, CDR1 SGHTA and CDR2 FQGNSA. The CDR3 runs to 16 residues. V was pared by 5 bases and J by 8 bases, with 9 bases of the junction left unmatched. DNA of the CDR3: TGTGCCAGCAGCACAAGGACTAGCGGGAGTAGCTATGAGCAGTTCTTC. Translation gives CASSTRTSGSSYEQFF.

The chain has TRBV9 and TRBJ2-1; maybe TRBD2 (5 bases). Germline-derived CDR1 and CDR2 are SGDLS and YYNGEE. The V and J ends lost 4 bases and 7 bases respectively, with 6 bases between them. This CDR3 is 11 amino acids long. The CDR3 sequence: CASSPGNEQFF. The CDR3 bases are TGTGCCAGCAGCCCGGGGAATGAGCAGTTCTTC.